This TCR beta chain was sequenced in a study of radiotherapy plus CTLA-4 blockade in lung cancer. The method was immunoSEQ multiplex PCR; TCRdb's version includes in-frame clones alone and lacks a portion of them. The sample has over 75,000 clones; less than 90% are singletons. In germline, CDR1 is SGHAT, CDR2 FQNNGV. The CDR3 is 14 amino acids. With 5 bases clipped from V and 5 bases from J, the junction kept 8 bases outside the gene matches. This clone has only a few counts. The sequenced sample was peripheral blood, obtained from a patient treated with radiotherapy plus ipilimumab. The gene calls are TRBV11-2 and TRBJ2-7; 8 nucleotides line up with TRBD1. The receptor comes from a human donor with non-small cell lung cancer who had stable disease on radiotherapy plus ipilimumab. CDR3 in DNA: TGTGCCAGCAGCCTTTCGGACAGGGACCACGAGCAGTACTTC. Amino acid sequence: CASSLSDRDHEQYF.